What follows are 30 T cell receptor beta chains derived from one specimen sequenced in a study of regulatory T cells in long-lasting Graves disease. HTBI primers from iRepertoire and Arm-PCR of CDR3 regions yielded the TCR beta libraries. MiXCR, run by TCRdb on the multiplex PCR reads, gives a single entry per CDR3 protein. The repertoire has more than 300,000 distinct CDR3 sequences, 15% to 20% of them found once; the top ten carry around 21%. The time point is: newly diagnosed GD, antithyroid drugs for less than 3 months. Generation of the TCR library employed RNA extracted from PBMCs. These data were likewise used in another study, on T cells in Graves' hyperthyroidism and ophthalmopathy.

Here the sequenced sample was peripheral blood mononuclear cells (PBMCs), taken at new diagnosis, from a patient treated with antithyroid drugs. These TCRs come from a woman under 30 with Graves disease.

There are many counts of this clonotype. The genes are TRBV5-1 and TRBJ1-5; unclear D gene. The V end was cut by 2 bases, the J end by 3 bases, with 9 bases between. CDR3 length: 14 amino acids. Germline CDR1 and CDR2: SGHRS and YFSETQ. The CDR3 coding sequence is TGCGCCAGCAGCTTAGCAGGACTCAATCAGCCCCAGCATTTT. Translation gives CASSLAGLNQPQHF.

V is TRBV11-2 and J is TRBJ2-7; D is ambiguous. CDR1 is SGHAT and CDR2 is FQNNGV in the germline V gene. The germline V and J ends were trimmed by 3 bases and 3 bases, with 24 bases remaining between them. This CDR3 is built from 18 residues. The CDR3 here is CASSFDDESRSVVYEQYF. The CDR3 coding sequence is TGTGCCAGCAGCTTCGATGATGAATCTCGGTCGGTAGTCTACGAGCAGTACTTC.

This clonotype occurred a few times. The chain employs TRBV9 and TRBJ2-5; D is undetermined. The CDR3 loop spans 13 amino acids. From germline, CDR1 is SGDLS and CDR2 YYNGEE. The germline V and J ends were trimmed by 3 bases and 2 bases, with 8 bases remaining between them. CDR3 residues: CASSESRQETQYF. As DNA, the CDR3 is TGTGCCAGCAGCGAAAGCAGACAAGAGACCCAGTACTTC.

This clonotype was seen a few times. The chain recombines TRBV6-9 with TRBJ2-1; TRBD2 matches 9 bases. This CDR3 contains 15 residues. The J segment lost 4 bases and the V segment lost 4 bases, leaving 5 bases of the junction unmatched. Germline V gene lookup returns CDR1 MNHGY and CDR2 SVAAGI. The CDR3 protein is CASSWASGKYNEQFF. CDR3 in DNA: TGTGCCAGCAGTTGGGCTAGCGGGAAATACAATGAGCAGTTCTTC.

In this sample, this clonotype turned up many times. The V call is TRBV6-2 or TRBV6-3, the J call TRBJ1-4; D is ambiguous. Germline lookup yields CDR1 MNHEY and CDR2 SVGEGT. This CDR3 has 15 amino acids. V was shortened by 2 bases and J by 0 bases, with 7 bases between the two germline ends. CDR3 residues: CASSYGQATNEKLFF. CDR3 bases: TGTGCCAGCAGTTACGGCCAAGCAACTAATGAAAAACTGTTTTTT.

The chain combines TRBV25-1 with TRBJ1-6; D might be TRBD1 (6 bases). CDR3 size: 15 residues. Looked up from germline, CDR1 is MGHDK and CDR2 is SYGVNS. V was clipped by 0 bases and J by 9 bases, with 12 bases between them. For the CDR3, the DNA is TGTGCCAGCAGTGAATACGGGGGCCGGGGTTCACCCCTCCACTTT. The encoded protein is CASSEYGGRGSPLHF.

The chain combines TRBV4-1 with TRBJ1-1, with 9 positions matching TRBD1. Germline CDR1 MGHRA, CDR2 YSYEKL. The CDR3 has 15 residues. V was clipped by 2 bases and J by 5 bases; unmatched bases: 6. CDR3 residues: CASSQIQGARTEAFF. The CDR3 region has the DNA TGCGCCAGCAGCCAAATACAGGGGGCGCGGACTGAAGCTTTCTTT.

The sample holds many counts of this clonotype. This chain joins TRBV28 and TRBJ1-1; 9 positions match TRBD1. The V gene's germline CDR1 is MDHEN and CDR2 SYDVKM. This CDR3 is 18 amino acids long. V was pared by 4 bases and J by 3 bases, with 15 bases of the junction left unmatched. The CDR3 region is CASSSKINRGPRDTEAFF. CDR3 sequence (DNA): TGTGCCAGCAGTTCGAAAATTAACAGGGGGCCTAGGGACACTGAAGCTTTCTTT.

This clonotype was counted many times. The chain employs TRBV11-2 and TRBJ2-1; no firm D call. Trimming pared 2 bases from V and 4 bases from J, leaving 9 bases between. CDR1 and CDR2 (germline): SGHAT, FQNNGV. This CDR3 comprises 14 residues. CDR3 protein: CASSLLAAYNEQFF. CDR3 bases: TGTGCCAGCAGCTTACTCGCGGCTTACAATGAGCAGTTCTTC.

The genes are TRBV2 and TRBJ1-4; D may be TRBD1 (5 bases). V lost 8 bases, J lost 8 bases, and 18 bases lay in between. CDR3 length: 14 amino acids. The V gene's germline CDR1 is SNHLY and CDR2 FYNNEI. The CDR3 bases are TGTGCCAGCGCGCCAGGGCGTGGACGGGAAAAACTGTTTTTT. This gives the protein CASAPGRGREKLFF. Full variable domain (missing parts from reference TRBV2 and TRBJ1-4): EPEVTQTPSHQVTQMGQEVILRCVPISNHLYFYWYRQILGQKVEFLVSFYNNEISEKSEIFDDQFSVERPDGSNFTLKIRSTKLEDSAMYFCASAPGRGREKLFFGSGTQLSVL.

This clonotype was seen ten or more times. The V and J genes are TRBV11-2 and TRBJ2-7; no clear D. The CDR3 is 13 residues long. V shed 1 base and J shed 1 base, with 5 bases lying between them. Germline V gives CDR1 SGHAT, CDR2 FQNNGV. For the CDR3, the DNA is TGTGCCAGCAGCTTAGGATATTCCTACGAGCAGTACTTC. Residues: CASSLGYSYEQYF.

V gene TRBV20-1 combines with J gene TRBJ2-1, with 10 bases matching TRBD2. CDR1 and CDR2 from the germline V gene are DFQATT and SNEGSKA (reference sequence). This CDR3 has 15 residues. Trimming removed 3 bases from V and 7 bases from J; junction bases left unmatched: 9. DNA for the CDR3: TGCAGTGCTAGCTGGAGCGGGAGGGCCAGAAATGAGCAGTTCTTC. Its protein is CSASWSGRARNEQFF.

In its sample, this clonotype was seen many times. The chain uses TRBV5-8 and TRBJ1-2, with D perhaps matching TRBD1 (5 bases). Trimming removed 4 bases from V and 4 bases from J, with 11 bases in between. The CDR3 is 13 residues long. Germline lookup yields CDR1 SGHTS and CDR2 YDEGEE. CDR3 in amino acids: CASSAYQGYGYTF. CDR3 DNA sequence: TGTGCCAGCAGCGCCTATCAGGGCTATGGCTACACCTTC.

This clonotype was seen ten or more times. The V and J genes are TRBV20-1 and TRBJ2-5; 8 nucleotides line up with TRBD1. The V and J ends lost 6 bases and 4 bases, in that order; junction bases with no gene match: 7. The CDR3 consists of 13 residues. Germline CDR1 and CDR2: DFQATT and SNEGSKA (reference sequence). The CDR3 DNA reads as TGCAGTGCGAACAGGGGGTTTGGAGAGACCCAGTACTTC. Encoded protein: CSANRGFGETQYF.

V gene TRBV12-5 combines with J gene TRBJ1-4; D remains unclear. Trimming left V 5 bases short and J 0 bases short, with 13 bases between. The CDR3 is 16 residues long. Germline loops: CDR1 LGHNT, CDR2 FRNRAP. This CDR3 is CASGGDRVATNEKLFF. The CDR3 DNA reads as TGTGCTAGTGGTGGTGATCGCGTTGCAACTAATGAAAAACTGTTTTTT.

Ten or more counts support this clonotype. The V and J genes are TRBV28 and TRBJ2-7; D call uncertain. The germline V gene encodes CDR1 MDHEN and CDR2 SYDVKM. CDR3 size: 14 residues. V dropped 5 bases and J dropped 3 bases, with 14 bases sitting between them. This chain's CDR3 is CASSPKGKDYEQYF. The CDR3, as DNA: TGTGCCAGCAGTCCTAAGGGAAAGGACTACGAGCAGTACTTC. The full variable domain, with the rest looked up from reference TRBV28 and TRBJ2-7, is DVKVTQSSRYLVKRTGEKVFLECVQDMDHENMFWYRQDPGLGLRLIYFSYDVKMKEKGDIPEGYSVSREKKERFSLILESASTNQTSMYLCASSPKGKDYEQYFGPGTRLTVT.

As for this clonotype: A much more abundant neighbour one base away suggests this may be a read error. The rearrangement links TRBV12-3 or TRBV12-4 to TRBJ1-5; D is unresolved. This CDR3 spans 14 amino acids. V lost 4 bases and J lost 1, with 8 bases in between. Here the CDR3 reads CASSSHSSNQPQHF. The DNA for the CDR3 is TGTGCCAGCAGTTCTCACAGCAGCAATCAGCCCCAGCATTTT.

Regarding this clonotype: A clone one base away is much larger, so this may be a read error. In this CDR3 the conserved last residue, phenylalanine or tryptophan, is missing, so a read error is likely. CDR3 residues: CAWSVDSSYEQYL. CDR3 DNA: TGTGCCTGGAGTGTAGACAGCAGCTACGAGCAGTACCTC. J is TRBJ2-7 and V is TRBV30, with a tentative D call TRBD1 (5 bases). Trimming removed 0 bases at V and 3 bases at J, with 9 bases between. From germline, CDR1 is GTSNPN and CDR2 SVGIG (reference sequence). The CDR3 is 13 amino acids.

The genes are TRBV5-1 and TRBJ2-5; 7 nucleotides align to TRBD2. The CDR3 sequence is 16 residues long. Germline V CDR1 and CDR2: SGHRS, YFSETQ. Trimming at V came to 3 bases and at J to 1 base, leaving 9 bases not matched to a gene. The CDR3 here is CASSSGLVGVQETQYF. DNA of the CDR3: TGCGCCAGCAGCTCAGGACTAGTGGGGGTCCAAGAGACCCAGTACTTC.

As for this clonotype: A read error is possible here, since a much larger clone lies one base away. The rearrangement links TRBV24-1 to TRBJ2-1; a possible D gene is TRBD2 (5 bases). Germline lookup yields CDR1 KGHDR and CDR2 SFDVKD. The CDR3 loop spans 15 amino acids. CDR3 loop: CATSDLVRGRNEQVF. CDR3 DNA: TGTGCCACCAGTGATTTAGTACGAGGGCGCAATGAGCAGGTCTTC.

This clonotype was detected many times. This sequence joins TRBV6-6 and TRBJ2-4; 7 nucleotides agree with TRBD2. The CDR3 sequence is 15 residues long. Germline values: CDR1 MNHNY, CDR2 SVGAGI (reference sequence). The junction had 5 bases not matched to a gene; V was cut back by 0 bases and J by 6 bases. CDR3 loop: CASSYSAGGGNIQYF. The CDR3 DNA sequence: TGTGCCAGCAGTTACTCGGCGGGCGGGGGAAACATTCAGTACTTC.

The genes are TRBV6-5 and TRBJ2-1; 9 nucleotides agree with TRBD2. Germline trimming cut 2 bases from V and 1 base from J; bases unmatched to any gene: 6. The CDR3 extends over 17 amino acids. CDR1 and CDR2 (germline): MNHEY, SVGAGI. CDR3: CASSYPGTSRSYNEQFF. CDR3 DNA sequence: TGTGCCAGCAGTTACCCGGGGACTAGCCGATCCTACAATGAGCAGTTCTTC.

This clonotype was found many times. V and J are TRBV20-1 and TRBJ2-1; 8 bases map to TRBD2. J gave up 0 bases and V 3 bases, and 4 bases lay outside the gene matches. Germline loops: CDR1 DFQATT, CDR2 SNEGSKA (reference sequence). The CDR3 totals 15 residues. The CDR3 coding sequence is TGCAGTGCTAGGAGGCGGGGGGCCTCCTACAATGAGCAGTTCTTC. It codes for CSARRRGASYNEQFF.

The chain couples TRBV27 to TRBJ2-2, with D perhaps matching TRBD1 (5 bases). The CDR3 loop spans 15 amino acids. V was pared by 3 bases and J by 0 bases, with 8 bases between. Per the germline V gene, CDR1 is MNHEY and CDR2 is SMNVEV (reference sequence). CDR3 in amino acids: CASSLLQANTGELFF. CDR3 DNA: TGTGCCAGCAGTTTGCTACAGGCGAACACCGGGGAGCTGTTTTTT.

This clonotype was seen repeatedly, ten times or more. This sequence joins TRBV5-1 and TRBJ2-1; 7 bases agree with TRBD1. The CDR3 is 11 residues long. The V gene end was trimmed by 3 bases and the J gene end by 13 bases; junction bases not matched to a gene: 4. Looked up from germline, CDR1 is SGHRS and CDR2 is YFSETQ. The CDR3 region has the DNA TGCGCCAGCAGCTCCGACAGGGTTCAGTTCTTC. Protein: CASSSDRVQFF.

This clonotype occurred a few times. The chain recombines TRBV5-1 with TRBJ2-3, with 9 positions matching TRBD2. Germline V gives CDR1 SGHRS, CDR2 YFSETQ. After removal of 4 bases from V and 5 bases from J, the junction contained 11 bases not matched to a gene. This CDR3 spans 16 amino acids. The CDR3 DNA reads TGCGCCAGCAGCCCCGAGGTGCGGGGGGGCGGAGATACGCAGTATTTT. Translated, it gives CASSPEVRGGGDTQYF.

This clonotype was detected many times. The chain combines TRBV2 with TRBJ2-3; D might be TRBD2 (5 bases). In germline, CDR1 is SNHLY, CDR2 FYNNEI. The CDR3 totals 18 residues. V gave up 6 bases and J gave up 0 bases, with 22 bases separating them. CDR3 sequence reads: CASSSLFGEPGSTDTQYF. In nucleotides, the CDR3 is TGTGCCAGCAGCTCCCTTTTTGGGGAGCCTGGGAGCACAGATACGCAGTATTTT.

This clonotype was observed many times. The chain recombines TRBV10-1 with TRBJ1-6, with no clear D. Germline V gives CDR1 WNHNN, CDR2 SYGVQD (reference sequence). Trimming removed 3 bases from V and 7 bases from J, with 13 bases in between. The CDR3 has 15 residues. The CDR3 loop is CASSDGPRANSPLHF. CDR3 in DNA: TGCGCCAGCAGTGATGGACCGAGGGCGAATTCACCCCTCCACTTT.

This clonotype was picked up many times. V is TRBV4-2 and J is TRBJ2-7; D call uncertain. This CDR3 has 15 residues. V shed 0 bases and J shed 1 base, with 10 bases lying between them. Germline-derived CDR1 and CDR2 are LGHNA and YNFKEQ. CDR3 DNA sequence: TGTGCCAGCAGCCAAGAGAAGGGTAGGTCCTACGAGCAGTACTTC. Its translation: CASSQEKGRSYEQYF.

The V gene is TRBV12-3 or TRBV12-4, the J gene TRBJ1-3; D might be TRBD1 (6 bases). Trimming stripped 6 bases from V and 0 bases from J, with 21 bases between. The CDR3 is made up of 18 amino acids. The CDR3 coding sequence is TGTGCCAGCAGCCCAACGGGTGGGGGGCCCCTCTCTGGAAACACCATATATTTT. Its protein product is CASSPTGGGPLSGNTIYF.